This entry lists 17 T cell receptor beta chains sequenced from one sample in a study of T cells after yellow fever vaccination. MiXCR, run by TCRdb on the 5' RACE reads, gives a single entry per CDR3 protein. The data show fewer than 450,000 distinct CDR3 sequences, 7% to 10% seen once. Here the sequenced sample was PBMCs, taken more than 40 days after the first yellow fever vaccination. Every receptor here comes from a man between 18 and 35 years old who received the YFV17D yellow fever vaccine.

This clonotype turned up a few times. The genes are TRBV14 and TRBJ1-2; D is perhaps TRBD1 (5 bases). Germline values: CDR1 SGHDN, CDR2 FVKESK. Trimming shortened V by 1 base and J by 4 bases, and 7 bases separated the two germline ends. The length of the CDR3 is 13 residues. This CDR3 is CASSQVTGYGYTF. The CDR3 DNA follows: TGTGCCAGCAGCCAAGTAACAGGCTATGGCTACACCTTC.

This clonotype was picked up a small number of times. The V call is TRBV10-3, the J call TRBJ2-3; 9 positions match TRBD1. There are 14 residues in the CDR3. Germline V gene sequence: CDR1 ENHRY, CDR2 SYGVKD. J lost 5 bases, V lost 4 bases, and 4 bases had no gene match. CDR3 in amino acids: CAISGTGELDTQYF. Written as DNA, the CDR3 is TGTGCCATCAGTGGGACAGGGGAACTAGATACGCAGTATTTT.

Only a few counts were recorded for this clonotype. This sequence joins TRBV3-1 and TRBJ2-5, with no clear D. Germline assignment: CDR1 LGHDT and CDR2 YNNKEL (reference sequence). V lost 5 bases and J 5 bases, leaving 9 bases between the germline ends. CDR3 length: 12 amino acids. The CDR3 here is CASSVFGETQYF. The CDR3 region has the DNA TGTGCCAGCAGCGTCTTCGGTGAGACCCAGTACTTC.

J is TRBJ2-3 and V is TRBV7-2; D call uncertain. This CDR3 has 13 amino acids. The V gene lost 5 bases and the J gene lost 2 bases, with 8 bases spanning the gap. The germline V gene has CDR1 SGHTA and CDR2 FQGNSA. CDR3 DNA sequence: TGTGCCAGCAGCCGATCCATCACAGATACGCAGTATTTT. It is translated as CASSRSITDTQYF.

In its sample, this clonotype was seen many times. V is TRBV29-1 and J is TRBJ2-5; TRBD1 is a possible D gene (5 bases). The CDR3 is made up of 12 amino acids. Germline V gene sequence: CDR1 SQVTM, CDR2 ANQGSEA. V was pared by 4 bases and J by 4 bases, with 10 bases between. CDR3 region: CSVGTSGETQYF. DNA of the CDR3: TGCAGCGTTGGGACATCGGGAGAGACCCAGTACTTC.

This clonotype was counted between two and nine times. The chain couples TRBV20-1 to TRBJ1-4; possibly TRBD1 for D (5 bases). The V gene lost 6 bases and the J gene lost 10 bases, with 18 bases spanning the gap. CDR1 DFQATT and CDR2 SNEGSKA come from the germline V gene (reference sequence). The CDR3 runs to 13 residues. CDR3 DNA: TGCAGTGCCCCTTCGAGGGGATTCGGAAAACTGTTTTTT. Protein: CSAPSRGFGKLFF.

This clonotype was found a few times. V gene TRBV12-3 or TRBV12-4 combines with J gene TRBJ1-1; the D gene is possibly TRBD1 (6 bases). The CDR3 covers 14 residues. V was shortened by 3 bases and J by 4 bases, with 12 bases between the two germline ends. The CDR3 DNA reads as TGTGCCAGCAGTTTGGGGGGGCGGATCACTGAAGCTTTCTTT. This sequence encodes CASSLGGRITEAFF.

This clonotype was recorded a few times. CDR3 nucleotides: TGTGCCAGCAGTGACCCGGGCTACACCTTC. Amino acid sequence: CASSDPGYTF. V is TRBV6-6 and J is TRBJ1-2; D call uncertain. The CDR3 is 10 residues long. Germline-derived CDR1 and CDR2 are MNHNY and SVGAGI (reference sequence). With 5 bases removed from V and 8 bases from J, the gap between germline ends came to 6 bases.

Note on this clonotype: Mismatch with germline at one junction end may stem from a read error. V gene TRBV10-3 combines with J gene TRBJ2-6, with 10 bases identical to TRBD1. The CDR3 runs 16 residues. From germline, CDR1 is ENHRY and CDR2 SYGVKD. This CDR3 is CAIRPGQGSEANVLTF. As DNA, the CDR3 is TGTGCCATCAGGCCGGGACAGGGGTCTGAGGCCAACGTCCTGACTTTC.

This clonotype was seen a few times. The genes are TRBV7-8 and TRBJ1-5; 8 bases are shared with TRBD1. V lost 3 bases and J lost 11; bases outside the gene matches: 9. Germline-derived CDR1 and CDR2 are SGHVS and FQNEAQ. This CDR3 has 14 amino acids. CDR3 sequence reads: CASSFTGGDWAQHF. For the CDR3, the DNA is TGTGCCAGCAGCTTCACAGGGGGGGATTGGGCCCAGCATTTT.

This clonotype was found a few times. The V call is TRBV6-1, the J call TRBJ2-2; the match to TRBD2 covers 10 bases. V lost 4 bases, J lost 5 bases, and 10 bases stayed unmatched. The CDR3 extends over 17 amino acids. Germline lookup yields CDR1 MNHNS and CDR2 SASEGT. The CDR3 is CASSVASGGLRTGELFF. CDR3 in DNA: TGTGCCAGCAGTGTAGCTAGCGGGGGTCTAAGGACCGGGGAGCTGTTTTTT.

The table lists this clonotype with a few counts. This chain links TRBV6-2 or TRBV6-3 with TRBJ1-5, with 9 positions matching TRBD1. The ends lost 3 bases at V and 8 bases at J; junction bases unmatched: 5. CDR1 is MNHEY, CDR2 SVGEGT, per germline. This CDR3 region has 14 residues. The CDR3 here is CASSYGQGMEPQHF. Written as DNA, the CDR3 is TGTGCCAGCAGTTATGGACAGGGGATGGAGCCCCAGCATTTT.

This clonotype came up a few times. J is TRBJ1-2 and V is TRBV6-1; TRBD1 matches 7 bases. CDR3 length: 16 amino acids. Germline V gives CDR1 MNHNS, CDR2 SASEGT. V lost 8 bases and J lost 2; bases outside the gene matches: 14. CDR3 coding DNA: TGTGCCAGCGCCTGGGCCGGGGCAGGGGGGAACTATGGCTACACCTTC. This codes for CASAWAGAGGNYGYTF.

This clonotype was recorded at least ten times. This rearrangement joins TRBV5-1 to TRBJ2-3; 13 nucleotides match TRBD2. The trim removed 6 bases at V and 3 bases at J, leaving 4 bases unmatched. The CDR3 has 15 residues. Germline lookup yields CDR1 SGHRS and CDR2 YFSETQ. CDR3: CASTTSGGRTDTQYF. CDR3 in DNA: TGCGCCAGCACGACTAGCGGGGGGAGGACAGATACGCAGTATTTT.

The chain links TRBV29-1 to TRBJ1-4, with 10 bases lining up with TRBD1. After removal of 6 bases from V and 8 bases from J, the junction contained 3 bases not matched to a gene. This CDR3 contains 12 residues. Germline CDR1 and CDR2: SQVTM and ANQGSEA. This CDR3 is CSVDRGQEKLFF. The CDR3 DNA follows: TGCAGCGTCGACAGGGGGCAAGAAAAACTGTTTTTT.

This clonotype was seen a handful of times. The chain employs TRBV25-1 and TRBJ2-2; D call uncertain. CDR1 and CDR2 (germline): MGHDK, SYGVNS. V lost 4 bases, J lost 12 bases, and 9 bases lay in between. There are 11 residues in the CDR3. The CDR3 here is CASSALTQLFF. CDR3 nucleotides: TGTGCCAGCAGTGCCCTAACGCAGCTGTTTTTT.

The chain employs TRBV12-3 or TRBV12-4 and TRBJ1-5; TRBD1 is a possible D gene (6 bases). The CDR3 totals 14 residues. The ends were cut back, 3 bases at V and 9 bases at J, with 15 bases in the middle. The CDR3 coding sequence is TGTGCCAGCAGTTTGTTAAGGGGGGGGGCGCCCCAGCATTTT. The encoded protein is CASSLLRGGAPQHF.